This passage covers 15 T cell receptor beta chains from one sample sequenced in a study of blood T cells in healthy people across ages (dated by TCRdb to 2015 to 2017). Library generation was performed with 5' RACE. The sequencer was an Illumina HiSeq 2500. A second PCR of roughly 7 to 11 cycles was performed with a sample-barcoded 5' primer and a J-beta primer mix. The raw public data were reprocessed by TCRdb itself: fastp quality trimming at Q25, MiXCR clonotype calling, in-frame beta chains only. Each record represents a unique CDR3 protein, reported with the most common genes and DNA among its rows. For this sample the table gives fewer than 1,000,000 distinct CDR3 sequences, of which around two fifths were detected only once. The ten largest make up around 21% of the sample. Sequenced sample: blood. The origin of the receptors is a man in his 60s in good health.

This clonotype was observed a few times. The genes are TRBV12-3 or TRBV12-4 and TRBJ1-4; weak D call: TRBD1 (5 bases). This CDR3 contains 13 residues. V lost 4 bases to trimming and J lost 4 bases, with 7 bases between them. The CDR3 region is CASSSGNNEKLFF. CDR3 coding DNA: TGTGCCAGCAGTTCAGGGAATAATGAAAAACTGTTTTTT.

The genes are TRBV7-6 and TRBJ1-1; 9 nucleotides match TRBD1. The CDR3 covers 16 residues. Looked up from germline, CDR1 is SGHVS and CDR2 is FNYEAQ. The junction had 11 bases not matched to a gene; V was cut back by 5 bases and J by 4 bases. The CDR3 DNA reads as TGTGCCAGCAGCCCTTCCGGGACAGGGAGGAGCACTGAAGCTTTCTTT. Translating it yields CASSPSGTGRSTEAFF.

The chain carries TRBV18 and TRBJ2-1; 7 nucleotides line up with TRBD1. Germline CDR1 KGHSH, CDR2 LQKENI. The CDR3 loop spans 14 amino acids. Trimming at V came to 5 bases and at J to 6 bases, leaving 7 bases not matched to a gene. CDR3 protein: CASSNRGQRNEQFF. CDR3 in DNA: TGTGCCAGCTCAAACAGGGGACAACGCAATGAGCAGTTCTTC.

The rearrangement joins TRBV14 to TRBJ1-4; 10 bases line up with TRBD1. This CDR3 has 16 amino acids. CDR1 SGHDN and CDR2 FVKESK come from the germline V gene. The V gene end was trimmed by 4 bases and the J gene end by 3 bases; junction bases not matched to a gene: 5. The CDR3 DNA follows: TGTGCCAGCAGCCTAAGGGACAGGGGACCTAATGAAAAACTGTTTTTT. It encodes CASSLRDRGPNEKLFF.

There are many counts of this clonotype. The V call is TRBV5-1, the J call TRBJ2-7; D call uncertain. V was trimmed by 0 bases and J by 5 bases, leaving 3 bases between them. This CDR3 comprises 11 residues. The germline gives CDR1 SGHRS, CDR2 YFSETQ. Here the CDR3 reads CASSLGHEQYF. DNA of the CDR3: TGCGCCAGCAGCTTGGGGCACGAGCAGTACTTC.

This chain joins TRBV4-3 and TRBJ1-4; TRBD1 is a possible D gene (6 bases). This CDR3 is built from 15 residues. V lost 0 bases, J lost 10 bases, and 15 bases lay in between. Looked up from germline, CDR1 is LGHNA and CDR2 is YSLEER. The CDR3 loop reads CASSQDRGSLGKLFF. The CDR3, as DNA: TGCGCCAGCAGCCAAGATAGGGGGAGTCTAGGAAAACTGTTTTTT.

This clonotype was seen only a few times. The chain is built from TRBV10-3 and TRBJ2-5; possibly TRBD2 for D (6 bases). The ends were cut back, 8 bases at V and 0 bases at J, with 10 bases in the middle. The CDR3 totals 13 residues. Germline V gives CDR1 ENHRY, CDR2 SYGVKD. This chain's CDR3 is CAIGGPNQETQYF. DNA for the CDR3: TGTGCCATCGGAGGGCCAAACCAAGAGACCCAGTACTTC.

In its sample, this clonotype was seen a few times. The chain recombines TRBV28 with TRBJ1-5, with a weak D call TRBD1 (5 bases). Germline CDR1 and CDR2: MDHEN and SYDVKM. V shed 5 bases and J shed 5 bases, with 16 bases lying between them. The CDR3 covers 15 residues. For the CDR3, the DNA is TGTGCCAGCAGTCTGCCGGGCAGGGCGGATCAGCCCCAGCATTTT. This encodes CASSLPGRADQPQHF.

V is TRBV10-3 and J is TRBJ1-1; the match to TRBD1 covers 8 bases. Germline lookup yields CDR1 ENHRY and CDR2 SYGVKD. The CDR3 is 14 residues long. Trimming removed 6 bases from V and 1 base from J; junction bases left unmatched: 4. The CDR3 sequence: CAISRTGRNTEAFF. The CDR3 coding sequence is TGTGCCATCAGCCGGACAGGGAGGAACACTGAAGCTTTCTTT.

The chain joins TRBV20-1 to TRBJ1-2; D is uncertain. Trimming removed 3 bases from V and 2 bases from J, with 13 bases in between. The germline CDR1 and CDR2 sequences are DFQATT and SNEGSKA (reference sequence). The CDR3 is made up of 14 amino acids. The CDR3 DNA sequence: TGCAGTGCTAGGTTGTTGATCCCGAACTATGGCTACACCTTC. This encodes CSARLLIPNYGYTF.

V gene TRBV27 combines with J gene TRBJ2-4; D remains ambiguous. The tail of the sequence fits TRBJ2-7 better, so the J call may be wrong. The CDR3 runs 13 residues. In germline, CDR1 is MNHEY, CDR2 SMNVEV (reference sequence). The CDR3 DNA follows: TGTGCCAGCAGTCCCAACCGGCAATACGAGCAGTACTTC. Its translation: CASSPNRQYEQYF.

CDR3 nucleotide sequence: TGCAGTGCTACGACTAGCGGGGCGTCGAAGACCCAGTACTTC. Its translation: CSATTSGASKTQYF. The gene calls are TRBV20-1 and TRBJ2-5; 11 nucleotides line up with TRBD2. The J segment lost 6 bases and the V segment lost 4 bases, leaving 7 bases of the junction unmatched. CDR1 is DFQATT, CDR2 SNEGSKA, per germline (reference sequence). The CDR3 is made up of 14 amino acids.

The J gene is TRBJ2-1, the V gene TRBV11-2, with 16 positions matching TRBD2. This CDR3 contains 18 residues. The germline gives CDR1 SGHAT, CDR2 FQNNGV. V shed 5 bases and J 3 bases; nucleotides not matched to a gene: 7. Written as DNA, the CDR3 is TGTGCCAGCAGCCACGGGACTAGCGGGGGGGCTTTCTACAATGAGCAGTTCTTC. It yields the protein CASSHGTSGGAFYNEQFF.

In its sample, this clonotype was seen a few times. The CDR3 nucleotides read TGTGCCAGCAGCTTGGGAGTAGCGGGGGGGCCGGCGCTATCTGGGGCCAACGTCCTGACTTTC. It is translated as CASSLGVAGGPALSGANVLTF. The J gene is TRBJ2-6, the V gene TRBV5-6; 11 nucleotides match TRBD2. This CDR3 region has 21 residues. Germline trimming cut 0 bases from V and 1 base from J; bases unmatched to any gene: 12. Per the germline V gene, CDR1 is SGHDT and CDR2 is YYEEEE.

The chain employs TRBV6-2 or TRBV6-3 and TRBJ1-1, with D unresolved. Trimming stripped 9 bases from V and 1 base from J, with 18 bases between. The CDR3 extends over 15 amino acids. Germline CDR1 and CDR2: MNHEY and SVGEGT. The CDR3 region is CASLPHGVANTEAFF. CDR3 DNA sequence: TGTGCCAGTCTTCCTCACGGGGTGGCGAACACTGAAGCTTTCTTT.